The 11 T cell receptor beta chains listed next were all sequenced from one sample in a study of response to subunit inactivated influenza vaccine. Via MiXCR, TCRdb re-called the RT-PCR reads, giving one row per CDR3 protein. This sample has approximately 500,000 distinct CDR3 sequences, with around a quarter found just once. This sample also belongs to another study, concerning T cells expressing NK-cell markers. That source adds: TCR beta cDNA was made by 5'RACE template switching with UMIs.

The starting material was CD4+ T cells sorted from PBMCs, obtained about 11 days after vaccination. All receptors derive from a man aged 45 to 65 who received an inactivated influenza vaccine.

The chain joins TRBV6-2 or TRBV6-3 to TRBJ2-1; 7 positions agree with TRBD2. This CDR3 is 17 amino acids long. The germline V gene has CDR1 MNHEY and CDR2 SVGEGT. V dropped 6 bases and J dropped 3; count of bases not matched to a gene: 14. The chain's CDR3 is CASRQQLREASYNEQFF. The CDR3 DNA sequence: TGTGCCAGCAGACAACAACTCCGGGAGGCGAGCTACAATGAGCAGTTCTTC.

This clonotype was picked up a small number of times. This chain joins TRBV12-3 or TRBV12-4 and TRBJ2-7; a weak D match, TRBD2 (6 bases). Trimming cost V 1 base and J 8 bases, with 12 bases left between them. The CDR3 runs to 13 residues. The CDR3 DNA reads as TGTGCCAGCAGTTTAGGGTCTAGCGCCCAGCAGTACTTC. Translated, it gives CASSLGSSAQQYF.

This clonotype was recorded a few times. The chain employs TRBV6-1 and TRBJ1-4; no firm D call. The CDR3 runs to 13 residues. V was cut by 4 bases and J by 4 bases, with 7 bases left in between. Germline loops: CDR1 MNHNS, CDR2 SASEGT. The CDR3 loop is CASSVTINEKLFF. CDR3 in DNA: TGTGCCAGCAGTGTTACAATTAATGAAAAACTGTTTTTT.

V and J are TRBV28 and TRBJ2-3, with D perhaps matching TRBD1 (6 bases). Germline CDR1 reads MDHEN; CDR2 reads SYDVKM. This CDR3 region has 14 residues. V lost 10 bases and J lost 1, with 15 bases in between. The CDR3 sequence: CAISRGTGTDTQYF. The CDR3 nucleotides read TGTGCCATTAGTAGGGGGACGGGCACAGATACGCAGTATTTT.

This clonotype showed up just a few times. The CDR3 DNA follows: TGTGCCAGCAGTTCAGGACATATTAATCAGCCCCAGCATTTT. This sequence encodes CASSSGHINQPQHF. The chain is built from TRBV12-3 or TRBV12-4 and TRBJ1-5, with TRBD1 as a possible D gene (5 bases). The CDR3 runs 14 residues. Between the trimmed V and J ends, which lost 4 bases and 4 bases, there was a span of 11 bases.

V is TRBV15 and J is TRBJ2-3, with TRBD2 matching 8 bases. J was trimmed by 5 bases and V by 11 bases; bases with no gene match: 15. CDR1 and CDR2 from the germline V gene are LNHNV and YYDKDF (reference sequence). The CDR3 has 15 residues. CDR3 sequence (DNA): TGTGCCTCAACGTCCGAGACTAGCGCTCAAGATACGCAGTATTTT. Its translation: CASTSETSAQDTQYF.

Only a few counts were recorded for this clonotype. This chain uses TRBV12-3 or TRBV12-4 with TRBJ2-1; the D gene is possibly TRBD1 (5 bases). V lost 1 base to trimming and J lost 9 bases, with 13 bases between them. The CDR3 runs to 14 residues. CDR3: CASSLELARGEQFF. The CDR3, as DNA: TGTGCCAGCAGTTTAGAGTTGGCTAGGGGTGAGCAGTTCTTC.

The V call is TRBV30, the J call TRBJ2-3; 8 nucleotides agree with TRBD1. The CDR3 sequence is 15 residues long. The V gene's germline CDR1 is GTSNPN and CDR2 SVGIG (reference sequence). With 0 bases clipped from V and 4 bases from J, the junction kept 6 bases outside the gene matches. CDR3 sequence reads: CAWSVLGQGADTQYF. For the CDR3, the DNA is TGTGCCTGGAGTGTACTAGGACAGGGAGCAGATACGCAGTATTTT.

This clonotype showed up just a few times. The rearrangement joins TRBV12-3 or TRBV12-4 to TRBJ1-5; D not certain. Trimming took 9 bases from V and 2 from J, leaving 8 bases between them. This CDR3 region has 12 residues. DNA of the CDR3: TGTGCCAGTGGGCAGGGCAATCAGCCCCAGCATTTT. It specifies CASGQGNQPQHF.

The rearrangement links TRBV6-2 or TRBV6-3 to TRBJ2-7; possible D gene TRBD2, 5 bases. The CDR3 is 12 residues long. Germline lookup yields CDR1 MNHEY and CDR2 SVGEGT. Between the trimmed V and J ends, which lost 8 bases and 4 bases, there was a span of 12 bases. The chain's CDR3 is CASGRFGYEQYF. The CDR3 bases are TGTGCCAGCGGGAGATTCGGATACGAGCAGTACTTC.

The chain joins TRBV10-3 to TRBJ1-4, with D perhaps matching TRBD1 (6 bases). This CDR3 has 13 amino acids. Trimming left V 11 bases short and J 8 bases short, with 18 bases between. The germline gives CDR1 ENHRY, CDR2 SYGVKD. Written as DNA, the CDR3 is TGTGCCTCCGGGGGGGGCGCGAGGGAAAAACTGTTTTTT. It translates to CASGGGAREKLFF.